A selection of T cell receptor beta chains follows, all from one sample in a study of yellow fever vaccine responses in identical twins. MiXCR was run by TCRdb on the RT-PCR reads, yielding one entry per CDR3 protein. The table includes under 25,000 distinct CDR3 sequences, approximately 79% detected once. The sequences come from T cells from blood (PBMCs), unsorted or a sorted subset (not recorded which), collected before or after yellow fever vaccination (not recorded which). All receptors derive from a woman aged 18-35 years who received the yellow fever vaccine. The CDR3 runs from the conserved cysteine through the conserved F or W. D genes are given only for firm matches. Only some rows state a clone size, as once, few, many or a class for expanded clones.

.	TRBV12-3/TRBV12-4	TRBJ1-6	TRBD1	TGTGCCAGCAGTCTCGGGACAGGGGGCGCGAATAATTCACCCCTCCACTTT	CASSLGTGGANNSPLHF
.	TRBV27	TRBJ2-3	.	TGTGCCAGCAGTTTGCGCAGCCTTGGCACAGATACGCAGTATTTT	CASSLRSLGTDTQYF
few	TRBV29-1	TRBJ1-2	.	TGCAGCGTAGGGACCCCTAACTATGGCTACACCTTC	CSVGTPNYGYTF
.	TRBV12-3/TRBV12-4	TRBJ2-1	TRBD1	TGTGCCAGCAGGGGACAGGGGAGGAATAATGAGCAGTTCTTC	CASRGQGRNNEQFF
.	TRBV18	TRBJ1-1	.	TGTGCCAGCTCACCATACATACAGGGCGATGGGGGCGCTTTCTTT	CASSPYIQGDGGAFF
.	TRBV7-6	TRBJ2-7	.	TGTGCCAGCAGCTCGACAGCCTCCTACGAGCAGTACTTC	CASSSTASYEQYF
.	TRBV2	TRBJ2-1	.	TGTGCCAGCAGTGAGGGCCTTTACAATGAGCAGTTCTTC	CASSEGLYNEQFF
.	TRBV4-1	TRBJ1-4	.	TGCGCCAGCAGAATCAGGGATACAACTAATGAAAAACTGTTTTTT	CASRIRDTTNEKLFF
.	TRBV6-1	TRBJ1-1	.	TGTGCCAGCAGTGAAGCTGGGGGTGGGGTCGCTGAAGCTTTCTTT	CASSEAGGGVAEAFF
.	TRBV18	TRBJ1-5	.	TGTGCCAGCTCACCACTGCAGAGTCAGCCCCAGCATTTT	CASSPLQSQPQHF
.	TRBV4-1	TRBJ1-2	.	TGCGCCAGCAGCCAAGCCCCAGGGTCGGATGGCTACACCTTC	CASSQAPGSDGYTF
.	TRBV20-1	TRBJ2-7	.	TGCAGTGCTAGAGGCCCCGCCGGAGAGCAGTACTTC	CSARGPAGEQYF
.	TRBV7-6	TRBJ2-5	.	TGTGCCAGCAGCGGAGAGACCCAGTACTTC	CASSGETQYF
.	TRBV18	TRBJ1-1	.	TGTGCCAGCTCTAAGGTCGACAGGAGCACTGAAGCTTTCTTT	CASSKVDRSTEAFF
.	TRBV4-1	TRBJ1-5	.	TGCGCCAGCAGCCTTCAAGAGGCTAATCAGCCCCAGCATTTT	CASSLQEANQPQHF
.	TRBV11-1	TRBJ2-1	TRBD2	TGTGCCAGCAGCCGGGGACTAGCGGGATATGAGCAGTTCTTC	CASSRGLAGYEQFF
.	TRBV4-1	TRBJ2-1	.	TGCGCCAGCAGCCCCTATAGCTCCTCCTACAATGAGCAGTTCTTC	CASSPYSSSYNEQFF
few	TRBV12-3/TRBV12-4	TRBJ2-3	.	TGTGCCAGCAGTTTAGCGGGTGCCCGGATCCTAGATACGCAGTATTTT	CASSLAGARILDTQYF
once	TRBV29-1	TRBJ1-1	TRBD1	TGCAGCGTTCTCAGGGGGCAAACTGAAGCTTTCTTT	CSVLRGQTEAFF
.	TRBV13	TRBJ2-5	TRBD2	TGTGCCAGCAGGGCCGGGACTAGCGGAGGGACCCAGTACTTC	CASRAGTSGGTQYF
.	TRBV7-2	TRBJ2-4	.	TGTGCCAGCAGCTTAGCGCGAGTAGCCAAAAACATTCAGTACTTC	CASSLARVAKNIQYF
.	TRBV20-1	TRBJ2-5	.	TGCAGTGCTAAGGAGGGATCACAAGAGACCCAGTACTTC	CSAKEGSQETQYF
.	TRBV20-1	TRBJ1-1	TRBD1	TGCAGTGCTAGAGATCCAGAGCAGGCGTCAGGGGGCACTGAAGCTTTCTTT	CSARDPEQASGGTEAFF
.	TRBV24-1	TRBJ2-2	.	.	CLRGTPGSCFF
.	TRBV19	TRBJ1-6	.	TGTGCCAGTAGTATCCCAGGGTTGCTTTCACCCCTCCACTTT	CASSIPGLLSPLHF
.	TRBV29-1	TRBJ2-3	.	TGCAGCGTTGTACCCAAACTTACAGATACGCAGTATTTT	CSVVPKLTDTQYF
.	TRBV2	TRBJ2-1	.	TGTGCCAGCAGTGAAGGACTATCAATGATGCAGTTCTTC	CASSEGLSMMQFF
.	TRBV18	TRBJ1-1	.	TGTGCCAGCTCACCAGGGACACTTAACACTGAAGCTTTCTTT	CASSPGTLNTEAFF
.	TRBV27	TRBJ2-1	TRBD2	TGTGCCAGCAGTTTATCTAGCGGGAGGGCTAATGAGCAGTTCTTC	CASSLSSGRANEQFF
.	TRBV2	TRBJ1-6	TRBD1	TGTGCCAGCGAGGGACAGGCCGGGACACCCCTCCACTTT	CASEGQAGTPLHF
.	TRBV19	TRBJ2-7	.	TGTGCCAGTAGTTCCGGCTACGAGCAGTACTTC	CASSSGYEQYF
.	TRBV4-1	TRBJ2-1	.	TGCGCCACCCCACCGGGGGCCCTCAATGAGCAGTTCTTC	CATPPGALNEQFF
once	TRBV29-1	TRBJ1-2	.	TGCAGCGCTCCCTTACAGGGCATGGATGGCTACACCTTC	CSAPLQGMDGYTF
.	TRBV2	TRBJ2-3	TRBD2	TGTGCCAGCAGTGGACTAGCGGGAACCTCCGATACGCAGTATTTT	CASSGLAGTSDTQYF
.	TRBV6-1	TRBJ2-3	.	TGTGCCAGCAGCCCCGGCGGGCTAGAGACCACAGATACGCAGTATTTT	CASSPGGLETTDTQYF
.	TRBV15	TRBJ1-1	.	TGTGCCACCAGCAGAGCTCCGGCCGAAGAAGCTTTCTTT	CATSRAPAEEAFF
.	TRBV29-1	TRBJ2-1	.	TGCAGCGTCCAAACGGTGGGCGAGCAGTTCTTC	CSVQTVGEQFF
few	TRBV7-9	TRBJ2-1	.	TGTGCCAGCAGCTCGAACTTGCATGAGCAGTTCTTC	CASSSNLHEQFF
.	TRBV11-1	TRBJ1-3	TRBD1	TGTGCCAGCAGCGGACAGGGGAATGGAAACACCATATATTTT	CASSGQGNGNTIYF
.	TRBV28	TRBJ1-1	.	TGTGCCAGCAGTTTCTGGGGTTCGAACACTGAAGCTTTCTTT	CASSFWGSNTEAFF
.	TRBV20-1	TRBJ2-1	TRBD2	TGCAGTGCTAGTGGGACTACCATCTACAATGAGCAGTTCTTC	CSASGTTIYNEQFF
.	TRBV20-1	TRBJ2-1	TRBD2	TGCAGTGCCCTTCCCCTCCCGACTAGCGGGAGTATCTCCTACAATGAGCAGTTCTTC	CSALPLPTSGSISYNEQFF
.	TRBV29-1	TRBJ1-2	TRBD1	TGCAGCGTGGGGACAGCCGGAAACTATGGCTACACCTTC	CSVGTAGNYGYTF
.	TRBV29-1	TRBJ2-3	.	TGCAGCCTCTGGCTCGGGGGTACGCAGTATTTT	CSLWLGGTQYF
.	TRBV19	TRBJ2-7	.	TGTGCCAGTAGTCCCCGGCAGGGGCGCTACGAGCAGTACTTC	CASSPRQGRYEQYF
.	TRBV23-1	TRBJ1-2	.	TGCGCCAGCGGACCGCCGGGTGGCTACACCTTC	CASGPPGGYTF
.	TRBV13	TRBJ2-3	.	TGTGCCAGCGAACGGACAGCTACAGATACGCAGTATTTT	CASERTATDTQYF
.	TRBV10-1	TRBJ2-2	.	TGCGCCAGCAGTCCAGATTCCGGGGAGCTGTTTTTT	CASSPDSGELFF
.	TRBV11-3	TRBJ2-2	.	TGTGCCAGCAGCCCGACACCCTCGAACACCGGGGAGCTGTTTTTT	CASSPTPSNTGELFF
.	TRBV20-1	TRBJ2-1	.	TGCAGTGCCTCCCGTGGGGGCGAGCCCTACAATGAGCAGTTCTTC	CSASRGGEPYNEQFF